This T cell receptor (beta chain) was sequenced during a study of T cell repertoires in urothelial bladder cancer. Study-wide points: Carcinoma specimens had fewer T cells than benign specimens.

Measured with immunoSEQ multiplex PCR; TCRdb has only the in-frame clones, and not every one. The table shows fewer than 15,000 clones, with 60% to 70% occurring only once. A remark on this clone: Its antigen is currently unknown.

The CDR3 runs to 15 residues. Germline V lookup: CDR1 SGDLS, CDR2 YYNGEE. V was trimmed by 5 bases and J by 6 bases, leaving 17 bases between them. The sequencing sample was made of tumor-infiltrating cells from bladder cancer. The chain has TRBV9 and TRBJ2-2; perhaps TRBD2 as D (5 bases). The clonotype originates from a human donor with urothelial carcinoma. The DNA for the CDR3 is TGTGCCAGCAGACCCGAGGGCTCCCGGGCCGGGGAGCTGTTTTTT. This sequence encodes CASRPEGSRAGELFF.